The entry that follows covers one TCR beta chain sequence. The antigen is unknown. The CDR3 has 14 amino acids. V was clipped by 4 bases and J by 1 base; unmatched bases: 6. Looked up from germline, CDR1 is DFQATT and CDR2 is SNEGSKA (reference sequence). No fewer than 6 million PBMCs went into each sample. The use of a sample-barcoded 5' primer and a J-beta primer mix characterized a second PCR of about 6 to 11 cycles. TCRdb used MiXCR to reprocess the 5' RACE reads, holding one entry per CDR3 protein. Of about 1,400,000 distinct CDR3 sequences listed, around 39% were seen once; the top ten hold 7.9%. This specimen comes from a study of blood T cells in healthy people across ages. Findings and limits, study-wide: Long-lived and aged donors differed, with more naive CD4+ cells and higher diversity in the long-lived.

The sample consisted of blood. This TCR was sampled from a woman under 30 in good health. This chain links TRBV20-1 with TRBJ1-1; 7 nucleotides match TRBD1. CDR3 amino acids: CSATTGARNTEAFF. The CDR3 bases are TGCAGTGCTACAACAGGGGCGCGGAACACTGAAGCTTTCTTT.